One sample yielded the 22 T cell receptor beta chains listed below, sequenced in a study of metastatic and nonmetastatic thyroid tumors (dated by TCRdb to between 2020 and 2021). Before undergoing thyroid surgery, none of the patients had been given any kind of treatment. Libraries came from PCR. The sample was run on an Illumina HiSeq 4000. Starting from the raw public reads, TCRdb applied fastp trimming at Q25, assembled clones with MiXCR and retained in-frame beta chains. The sample yields roughly 14,000 clones; about 3.7% were counted once. Of the sample, about a quarter is held by the ten largest clones. The material sequenced was tumor tissue. These receptors originate from a female donor with papillary thyroid cancer or a benign thyroid nodule (not recorded which). Some clones in this sample may be carry-over from other donors' samples.

This sequence joins TRBV2 and TRBJ2-7; 9 bases match TRBD1. Germline trimming cut 2 bases from V and 2 bases from J; bases unmatched to any gene: 4. CDR1 is SNHLY and CDR2 is FYNNEI in the germline V gene. This CDR3 is built from 15 residues. The CDR3: CASSEPGTGPYEQYF. CDR3 sequence (DNA): TGTGCCAGCAGTGAACCCGGGACAGGGCCCTACGAGCAGTACTTC.

CDR3 DNA sequence: TGTGCCAGCAGCCAGGGGGTAGGGGGACAAGAGACCCAGTACTTC. Protein sequence: CASSQGVGGQETQYF. The V call is TRBV4-2, the J call TRBJ2-5; the D gene is possibly TRBD1 (6 bases). The CDR3 runs 15 residues. CDR1 and CDR2 (germline): LGHNA, YNFKEQ. V was clipped by 3 bases and J by 2 bases, with 13 bases between them.

The J gene is TRBJ2-7, the V gene TRBV6-2 or TRBV6-3; no reliable D call. This CDR3 contains 15 residues. Germline assignment: CDR1 MNHEY and CDR2 SVGEGT. Trimming took off 4 bases at V and 5 bases at J, with 18 bases between the two ends. This CDR3 is CASSSLKGSGDEQYF. CDR3 in DNA: TGTGCCAGCAGTTCCCTCAAGGGATCTGGAGACGAGCAGTACTTC.

The rearrangement uses TRBV5-1 and TRBJ2-1; unclear D gene. V lost 4 bases and J 0 bases, leaving 8 bases between the germline ends. The CDR3 covers 14 residues. Germline V CDR1 and CDR2: SGHRS, YFSETQ. CDR3 amino acids: CASSEASSYNEQFF. For the CDR3, the DNA is TGCGCCAGCAGCGAAGCAAGCTCCTACAATGAGCAGTTCTTC.

V gene TRBV28 combines with J gene TRBJ2-1, with a tentative D call TRBD2 (6 bases). Germline CDR1 MDHEN, CDR2 SYDVKM. Trimming pared 8 bases from V and 6 bases from J, leaving 14 bases between. CDR3 length equals 13 residues. The CDR3 reads CASVPGVGNEQFF. CDR3 DNA sequence: TGTGCCAGCGTTCCGGGGGTGGGCAATGAGCAGTTCTTC.

This sequence joins TRBV14 and TRBJ1-4; no clear D gene. V lost 4 bases, J lost 10 bases, and 10 bases lay in between. CDR1 and CDR2 (germline): SGHDN, FVKESK. The CDR3 totals 12 residues. The CDR3 sequence is CASSPSGLKLFF. The CDR3 bases are TGTGCCAGCAGCCCGTCGGGGTTAAAACTGTTTTTT. The variable domain in full, with the rest retrieved from reference TRBV14 and TRBJ1-4, is EAGVTQFPSHSVIEKGQTVTLRCDPISGHDNLYWYRRVMGKEIKFLLHFVKESKQDESGMPNNRFLAERTGGTYSTLKVQPAELEDSGVYFCASSPSGLKLFFGSGTQLSVL.

The chain is built from TRBV19 and TRBJ2-2, with 9 nucleotides matching TRBD2. V trimming: 6 bases; J trimming: 5 bases; junction bases outside the gene matches: 7. From germline, CDR1 is LNHDA and CDR2 SQIVND (reference sequence). The CDR3 runs 15 residues. CDR3 loop: CASRPSGGRTGELFF. The CDR3 nucleotides are TGTGCCAGTAGACCCAGCGGGGGGCGAACCGGGGAGCTGTTTTTT.

This clone has ten or more counts. The rearrangement joins TRBV6-2 or TRBV6-3 to TRBJ1-2; D call uncertain. The CDR3 sequence is 13 residues long. CDR1 and CDR2 (germline): MNHEY, SVGEGT. V was shortened by 6 bases and J by 7 bases, with 15 bases between the two germline ends. In DNA, the CDR3 is TGTGCCAGCAGCCCACTCGGACGGCGTGGCTACACCTTC. Translation: CASSPLGRRGYTF.

The V call is TRBV30, the J call TRBJ1-5; TRBD1 might be the D (5 bases). Trimming shortened V by 5 bases and J by 7 bases, and 15 bases separated the two germline ends. The CDR3 has 13 residues. Germline-derived CDR1 and CDR2 are GTSNPN and SVGIG (reference sequence). The CDR3 nucleotides read TGTGCCTGGGAACAGGTCCGGGGACAGCCCCAGCATTTT. Residues: CAWEQVRGQPQHF.

This sequence joins TRBV28 and TRBJ2-3; the D is unclear. The V end was cut by 3 bases, the J end by 2 bases, with 9 bases between. The V gene's germline CDR1 is MDHEN and CDR2 SYDVKM. The CDR3 has 14 residues. CDR3 sequence reads: CASSFLSVTDTQYF. The CDR3 nucleotides are TGTGCCAGCAGTTTCCTTTCCGTCACAGATACGCAGTATTTT. The whole variable domain, filled in from reference TRBV28 and TRBJ2-3, reads DVKVTQSSRYLVKRTGEKVFLECVQDMDHENMFWYRQDPGLGLRLIYFSYDVKMKEKGDIPEGYSVSREKKERFSLILESASTNQTSMYLCASSFLSVTDTQYFGPGTRLTVL.

Notes on this clone: A much larger clone is a single base away; this may be a read error. The J gene is TRBJ2-1, the V gene TRBV19; D may be TRBD1 or TRBD2 (5 bases each). The germline CDR1 and CDR2 sequences are LNHDA and SQIVND (reference sequence). Trimming cost V 6 bases and J 9 bases, with 21 bases left between them. The CDR3 spans 15 residues. The CDR3 DNA is TGTGCCAGTAGCGTCGGGGCCTCATCTCATCGTGAGCAGTTCTTC. The encoded protein is CASSVGASSHREQFF.

This clone was counted ten times or more. V gene TRBV6-5 combines with J gene TRBJ1-1, with D uncertain. Germline CDR1 is MNHEY and CDR2 is SVGAGI. The V end was cut by 0 bases, the J end by 5 bases, with 10 bases between. The CDR3 is 14 amino acids. CDR3 residues: CASSYSASRTEAFF. The CDR3, as DNA: TGTGCCAGCAGTTACTCGGCCAGTCGGACTGAAGCTTTCTTT.

This clone was found a few times. This chain uses TRBV28 with TRBJ1-3; 10 bases line up with TRBD1. Germline trimming cut 3 bases from V and 0 bases from J; bases unmatched to any gene: 11. There are 19 residues in the CDR3. Germline CDR1 reads MDHEN; CDR2 reads SYDVKM. CDR3 bases: TGTGCCAGCAGTTTCCTGGGCCGGGACAGGGGTTACTCTGGAAACACCATATATTTT. Translating gives CASSFLGRDRGYSGNTIYF.

By sample share, this clone is medium-sized. This chain links TRBV5-1 with TRBJ2-7; 11 bases align to TRBD2. The CDR3 is 18 residues long. Looked up from germline, CDR1 is SGHRS and CDR2 is YFSETQ. V lost 0 bases to trimming and J lost 3 bases; unmatched junction nucleotides: 11. CDR3 amino acids: CASSLVIPGTSGYYEQYF. Here the CDR3 DNA reads TGCGCCAGCAGCTTGGTTATTCCCGGGACTAGCGGATACTACGAGCAGTACTTC.

This clone has a handful of counts. This chain uses TRBV6-1 with TRBJ1-6; TRBD1 matches at 7 bases. There are 14 residues in the CDR3. J was trimmed by 6 bases and V by 4 bases; bases with no gene match: 3. Germline loops: CDR1 MNHNS, CDR2 SASEGT. CDR3 nucleotides: TGTGCCAGCAGTGCACGACAGGGTAATTCACCCCTCCACTTT. Its protein is CASSARQGNSPLHF.

This clone has only a few counts. J is TRBJ2-1 and V is TRBV7-9, with D hard to call. Germline lookup yields CDR1 SEHNR and CDR2 FQNEAQ (reference sequence). With 0 bases removed from V and 9 bases from J, the gap between germline ends came to 9 bases. The CDR3 has 13 residues. The CDR3 DNA is TGTGCCAGCAGCTTAGCTGGTTACGGTGAGCAGTTCTTC. Translated: CASSLAGYGEQFF.

The V call is TRBV20-1, the J call TRBJ1-1, with D maybe TRBD1 (6 bases). Germline-derived CDR1 and CDR2 are DFQATT and SNEGSKA (reference sequence). V was clipped by 6 bases and J by 4 bases, with 15 bases between them. This CDR3 contains 13 residues. The CDR3: CSALGQQFTEAFF. For the CDR3, the DNA is TGCAGTGCCCTCGGACAGCAATTCACTGAAGCTTTCTTT.

This chain uses TRBV19 with TRBJ2-4; the D gene could be TRBD1 or TRBD2 (6 bases each). Between the trimmed V and J ends, which lost 3 bases and 3 bases, there was a span of 18 bases. The length of the CDR3 is 17 residues. CDR1 LNHDA and CDR2 SQIVND come from the germline V gene (reference sequence). For the CDR3, the DNA is TGTGCCAGTAGTATTCCCGTGTGGGGGGCCCGCAAAAACATTCAGTACTTC. It yields the protein CASSIPVWGARKNIQYF. The full variable domain, completed using reference TRBV19 and TRBJ2-4, is DGGITQSPKYLFRKEGQNVTLSCEQNLNHDAMYWYRQDPGQGLRLIYYSQIVNDFQKGDIAEGYSVSREKKESFPLTVTSAQKNPTAFYLCASSIPVWGARKNIQYFGAGTRLSVL.

This clone was counted only a few times. The DNA of the CDR3 is TGTGCCTGGAGTCCAGGGTTGGAGTTTGAAAAACTGTTTTTT. This translates into CAWSPGLEFEKLFF. The chain links TRBV30 to TRBJ1-4; tentatively, D is TRBD1 (5 bases). Trimming stripped 2 bases from V and 7 bases from J, with 14 bases between. Germline CDR1 reads GTSNPN; CDR2 reads SVGIG (reference sequence). The CDR3 covers 14 residues.

This clone occurred a few times. The rearrangement joins TRBV30 to TRBJ1-5; the D is unclear. This CDR3 is 13 amino acids long. The germline gives CDR1 GTSNPN, CDR2 SVGIG (reference sequence). V was shortened by 0 bases and J by 8 bases, with 11 bases between the two germline ends. CDR3 nucleotide sequence: TGTGCCTGGAGTGTAGGCCCTATCAAGCCCCAGCATTTT. Protein product: CAWSVGPIKPQHF.

The genes are TRBV19 and TRBJ2-1; 10 bases map to TRBD2. The V gene's germline CDR1 is LNHDA and CDR2 SQIVND (reference sequence). The trim removed 8 bases at V and 7 bases at J, leaving 8 bases unmatched. The CDR3 length is 14 residues. CDR3 in amino acids: CASGPSGRQNEQFF. Here the CDR3 DNA reads TGTGCCAGTGGCCCTAGCGGGAGACAGAATGAGCAGTTCTTC.

This chain joins TRBV12-3 or TRBV12-4 and TRBJ2-7; TRBD1 matches at 7 bases. Trimming cost V 4 bases and J 3 bases; bases outside gene matches: 6. The CDR3 contains 14 residues. CDR3 bases: TGTGCCAGCAGTTCAGGACAGGTGATCTACGAGCAGTACTTC. It codes for CASSSGQVIYEQYF.